A few counts support the clone carrying this T cell receptor beta chain. Its target is unknown. The germline V and J ends were trimmed by 0 bases and 3 bases, with 21 bases remaining between them. CDR1 and CDR2 (germline): MGHRA, YSYEKL. The length of the CDR3 is 18 residues. Each CDR3 protein is one row after TCRdb ran MiXCR on the RT-PCR reads. In the table there are about 540,000 distinct CDR3 sequences, roughly 25% of which are singletons. This record belongs to a study of response to subunit inactivated influenza vaccine. Study conclusions and caveats: Few additional T cells are recruited per seasonal influenza vaccination, authors suggested.

The sample also formed part of further work on T cells expressing NK-cell markers. That source notes: What made the TCR beta cDNA was 5'RACE template switching with UMIs. The TCR beta repertoires were obtained from sorted CD3+CD56+NKG2C+, CD3+CD56+NKG2C- and CD3+CD56-NKG2C+ T cells. In about 6 donors, dominant CD3+CD56+NKG2C+ clonotypes ranked among the top 10 CD8+ clonotypes. The leading position in the CD3+CD56-NKG2C+ fraction of a few donors also went to these clonotypes.

The sequence was collected from a middle-aged man who received an inactivated influenza vaccine. The gene calls are TRBV4-1 and TRBJ2-7; possibly TRBD1 for D (7 bases). The material was CD4+ T cells sorted from PBMCs, obtained 11 to 12 days after vaccination. Here the CDR3 reads CASSQDRIRGTAYYEQYF. In nucleotides, the CDR3 is TGCGCCAGCAGCCAAGATAGGATCCGGGGGACAGCGTACTACGAGCAGTACTTC.